This TCR beta chain was sequenced in a study of shared clonotypes between healthy human individuals. Naivety among CD8 cells was defined by CD45RO negativity and positive CCR7 selection, thereby excluding terminally differentiated effector memory CD45RA+ cells. Sequencing was at deep level. Sorted-subset replicate PCR reactions contained 150 to 200 ng DNA, corresponding to tens of thousands of T cell genomes. Original processing notes: ImmunoSEQ output held junction-only sequences without quality scores, so filtering differed. Profiled with immunoSEQ multiplex PCR; TCRdb holds only in-frame clones, not every one. V and J calls and clone size follow that table, whereas D and trimming were derived from the DNA. The data contain 1.5 million to 2.5 million clones, about 95% of them singletons. Study-wide points: It was anticipated that sequencing depth would influence how many clonotypes donors shared.

This clone was recorded once. Antigen unknown. The CDR3 has 15 residues. Germline V gives CDR1 MNHEY, CDR2 SVGAGI. V trimming: 5 bases; J trimming: 4 bases; junction bases outside the gene matches: 10. The sequencing sample was made of naive CD8+ T cells sorted from blood. This TCR came from a man between 18 and 29 years old in good health. The chain is built from TRBV6-5 and TRBJ1-1; TRBD1 matches 7 bases. The CDR3 protein is CASSQFPTGSTEAFF. In DNA form, the CDR3 reads TGTGCCAGCAGTCAGTTCCCGACAGGGAGCACTGAAGCTTTCTTT.